This TCR beta chain derives from a study of blood T cell repertoires in COVID-19. Study-wide context: Whether acute or convalescent, the COVID-19 samples came from the United States, Italy and Spain. T cells, B-cell-depleted T cells, or PBMCs provided the cDNA or gDNA that served as material.

Deletions cut 7 bases from V and 4 bases from J, with 23 bases between. Germline V lookup: CDR1 LNHDA, CDR2 SQIVND (reference sequence). CDR3 size: 18 residues. Original handling: Nucleated cell number was recorded as an estimate derived from reference gene primer amplification. Assay: immunoSEQ multiplex PCR; the TCRdb copy retains only in-frame clones and omits some. V and J calls plus clone size are reproduced from that table; the DNA served to infer D and trimming. This table has 26,000 or so clones, roughly 89% appearing once. The sequence was collected from a human donor in a cohort sampled during active COVID-19. J is TRBJ2-6 and V is TRBV19; D is perhaps TRBD2 (6 bases). The specimen sequenced was peripheral blood. This CDR3 reads CASTPGGWQASGANVLTF. As DNA, the CDR3 is TGTGCCAGTACCCCAGGAGGGTGGCAGGCCTCCGGGGCCAACGTCCTGACTTTC. Drawing the rest from reference TRBV19 and TRBJ2-6, the complete variable domain is DGGITQSPKYLFRKEGQNVTLSCEQNLNHDAMYWYRQDPGQGLRLIYYSQIVNDFQKGDIAEGYSVSREKKESFPLTVTSAQKNPTAFYLCASTPGGWQASGANVLTFGAGSRLTVL.